Below are 4 T cell receptor beta chains sequenced from a single sample in a study of T cells after yellow fever vaccination. TCRdb redid the calling of the 5' RACE reads with MiXCR, one entry per CDR3 protein. Of some 390,000 distinct CDR3 sequences listed, about 17% were seen once; the top ten hold roughly a sixth. The specimen comprised PBMCs, sampled before the yellow fever booster vaccination. Every receptor here comes from a man between 18 and 29 years old who received the YFV17D yellow fever vaccine.

This clonotype was seen repeatedly, ten times or more. The junction differs from germline at one of its ends, possibly a read error. The chain couples TRBV12-3 or TRBV12-4 to TRBJ2-3, with D perhaps given as TRBD1 or TRBD2 (5 bases each). The CDR3 is made up of 14 amino acids. CDR3 amino acids: CASSPGTYTDTQYF. In DNA form, the CDR3 reads TGCGCCAGCAGCCCGGGGACGTACACAGATACGCAGTATTTT.

The V and J genes are TRBV7-2 and TRBJ2-2, with TRBD2 matching 9 bases. The length of the CDR3 is 18 residues. The J segment lost 4 bases and the V segment lost 2 bases, leaving 11 bases of the junction unmatched. The germline V gene encodes CDR1 SGHTA and CDR2 FQGNSA. The CDR3 DNA sequence: TGTGCCAGCAGCTTAACCCTCCCGGGACTAGCAATCACCGGGGAGCTGTTTTTT. This codes for CASSLTLPGLAITGELFF. The whole variable domain, remainder taken from reference TRBV7-2 and TRBJ2-2, is GAGVSQSPSNKVTEKGKDVELRCDPISGHTALYWYRQSLGQGLEFLIYFQGNSAPDKSGLPSDRFSAERTGGSVSTLTIQRTQQEDSAVYLCASSLTLPGLAITGELFFGEGSRLTVL.

This clonotype was seen only a few times. The V gene is TRBV11-2, the J gene TRBJ2-1; TRBD2 is a possible D gene (6 bases). The germline V gene has CDR1 SGHAT and CDR2 FQNNGV. The CDR3 has 19 amino acids. The V gene lost 2 bases and the J gene lost 0 bases, with 20 bases spanning the gap. The CDR3: CASSLYPQGGASSYNEQFF. The CDR3 region has the DNA TGTGCCAGCAGCTTATACCCCCAAGGCGGGGCAAGCTCCTACAATGAGCAGTTCTTC.

This clonotype has a count of ten or more. This chain joins TRBV27 and TRBJ2-7; perhaps TRBD1 as D (6 bases). V dropped 4 bases and J dropped 9 bases, with 22 bases sitting between them. From germline, CDR1 is MNHEY and CDR2 SMNVEV (reference sequence). CDR3 length: 15 amino acids. CDR3 region: CASSSGPRRGLGQYF. The CDR3 bases are TGTGCCAGCAGTTCCGGACCCCGAAGGGGGTTAGGGCAGTACTTC.